These 28 T cell receptor beta chains were sequenced from one sample in a study of radiation and T cells in renal cell carcinoma. This sample's time point: baseline pretreatment blood. As to treatment: 15 Gy SBRT to primary tumor, nephrectomy 4 weeks later. TCRdb's table, derived via immunoSEQ multiplex PCR, lists solely in-frame clones and lacks some. The sample lists 150,000 or so clones; about 88% were seen once. The sequencing here drew on blood, taken from a patient whose treatment included radiotherapy and nephrectomy. These receptors were obtained from a woman between 70 and 85 years old with renal cell carcinoma.

The chain carries TRBV7-9 and TRBJ2-5; D possibly corresponds to TRBD2 (6 bases). CDR1 SEHNR and CDR2 FQNEAQ come from the germline V gene (reference sequence). The length of the CDR3 is 13 residues. Deletions cut 6 bases from V and 1 base from J, with 9 bases between. The CDR3 loop is CASSPGVQETQYF. The CDR3 DNA reads as TGTGCCAGCAGTCCGGGGGTCCAAGAGACCCAGTACTTC. The variable domain in full, with the rest retrieved from reference TRBV7-9 and TRBJ2-5, is DTGVSQNPRHKITKRGQNVTFRCDPISEHNRLYWYRQTLGQGPEFLTYFQNEAQLEKSRLLSDRFSAERPKGSFSTLEIQRTEQGDSAMYLCASSPGVQETQYFGPGTRLLVL.

This chain uses TRBV5-1 with TRBJ2-1, with 7 bases matching TRBD2. The CDR3 has 15 amino acids. CDR1 is SGHRS and CDR2 is YFSETQ in the germline V gene. J lost 4 bases, V lost 0 bases, and 4 bases had no gene match. CDR3 nucleotides: TGCGCCAGCAGCTTGGGAGGACTAGGTTACAATGAGCAGTTCTTC. This sequence encodes CASSLGGLGYNEQFF. The full variable domain, completed using reference TRBV5-1 and TRBJ2-1, is KAGVTQTPRYLIKTRGQQVTLSCSPISGHRSVSWYQQTPGQGLQFLFEYFSETQRNKGNFPGRFSGRQFSNSRSEMNVSTLELGDSALYLCASSLGGLGYNEQFFGPGTRLTVL.

This clone was counted between two and nine times. This rearrangement joins TRBV19 to TRBJ2-7; TRBD1 might be the D (7 bases). CDR1 and CDR2 (germline): LNHDA, SQIVND (reference sequence). V was clipped by 6 bases and J by 0 bases, with 15 bases between them. This CDR3 is 15 amino acids long. This chain's CDR3 is CASSRGTANSYEQYF. The DNA for the CDR3 is TGTGCCAGTAGCCGCGGGACAGCCAACTCCTACGAGCAGTACTTC.

The chain joins TRBV11-2 to TRBJ2-2, with D uncertain. The CDR3 has 13 amino acids. Germline CDR1 reads SGHAT; CDR2 reads FQNNGV. V was clipped by 0 bases and J by 6 bases, with 5 bases between them. In nucleotides, the CDR3 is TGTGCCAGCAGCTTAGACCGACCCGGGGAGCTGTTTTTT. It encodes CASSLDRPGELFF.

V is TRBV7-2 and J is TRBJ2-7; D gene uncertain. CDR3 length: 14 amino acids. V lost 1 base and J lost 2, with 9 bases in between. Germline V gives CDR1 SGHTA, CDR2 FQGNSA. The CDR3 protein is CASSLDRQTYEQYF. Here the CDR3 DNA reads TGTGCCAGCAGCTTAGATCGCCAAACCTACGAGCAGTACTTC.

This chain joins TRBV7-3 and TRBJ2-3; D is ambiguous. The CDR3 is 13 amino acids. Germline CDR1 reads SGHTA; CDR2 reads FQGTGA. The ends were cut back, 0 bases at V and 5 bases at J, with 6 bases in the middle. The CDR3 spells CASSLTLGDTQYF. In DNA form, the CDR3 reads TGTGCCAGCAGCTTAACCTTGGGAGATACGCAGTATTTT.

In DNA, the CDR3 is TGTGCCAGCAGCGCAGATGGGAACATTCTCACAGATACGCAGTATTTT. As protein: CASSADGNILTDTQYF. This rearrangement joins TRBV9 to TRBJ2-3, with D hard to call. V was pared by 3 bases and J by 2 bases, with 16 bases between. Germline CDR1 and CDR2: SGDLS and YYNGEE. The CDR3 runs to 16 residues.

The chain has TRBV7-9 and TRBJ2-5; tentatively, D is TRBD1 (6 bases). V lost 5 bases and J lost 5, with 15 bases in between. Germline CDR1 SEHNR, CDR2 FQNEAQ (reference sequence). The CDR3 runs 14 residues. This CDR3 reads CASSEWGPRETQYF. The CDR3, as DNA: TGTGCCAGCAGCGAGTGGGGGCCCCGGGAGACCCAGTACTTC.

This clone was seen just once. This sequence joins TRBV7-2 and TRBJ2-3, with D possibly being TRBD1 (6 bases). Germline-derived CDR1 and CDR2 are SGHTA and FQGNSA. The CDR3 is 15 amino acids. The V end lost 5 bases, the J end lost 0 bases, and 12 bases lay between the germline ends. The CDR3: CASSRDRSSTDTQYF. Written as DNA, the CDR3 is TGTGCCAGCAGCCGAGACAGGTCTAGCACAGATACGCAGTATTTT.

V gene TRBV6-5 combines with J gene TRBJ1-2; tentative D call: TRBD1 (6 bases). CDR3 length: 15 amino acids. Germline V lookup: CDR1 MNHEY, CDR2 SVGAGI. V lost 2 bases to trimming and J lost 4 bases, with 14 bases between them. CDR3 sequence: CASSYKGQSIYGYTF. Here the CDR3 DNA reads TGTGCCAGCAGTTACAAAGGACAGTCGATCTATGGCTACACCTTC.

V is TRBV30 and J is TRBJ1-6; the D is unclear. The length of the CDR3 is 14 residues. V was clipped by 3 bases and J by 7 bases, with 13 bases between them. The germline CDR1 and CDR2 sequences are GTSNPN and SVGIG (reference sequence). As DNA, the CDR3 is TGTGCCTGGAGAGCACCTCCGAGCAATTCACCCCTCCACTTT. It encodes CAWRAPPSNSPLHF.

The chain has TRBV5-4 and TRBJ2-1; TRBD1 matches at 9 bases. Germline V lookup: CDR1 SGHNT, CDR2 YYREEE (reference sequence). Unmatched junction bases numbered 6, after V lost 4 bases and J lost 1 base. The CDR3 has 16 residues. The CDR3 DNA follows: TGTGCCAGCAGCGTCTCCGGGACAGGGTCCTACAATGAGCAGTTCTTC. Protein product: CASSVSGTGSYNEQFF.

The chain links TRBV5-1 to TRBJ1-4, with 8 bases fitting TRBD1. Germline lookup yields CDR1 SGHRS and CDR2 YFSETQ. CDR3 size: 14 residues. The V segment lost 5 bases and the J segment 7 bases; nucleotides outside the gene matches: 7. For the CDR3, the DNA is TGCGCCAGCAGGCCGACAGGGGAGGTTGAAAAACTGTTTTTT. Translated: CASRPTGEVEKLFF.

CDR3 sequence reads: CASSAADSTDTQYF. As DNA, the CDR3 is TGTGCCAGCAGCGCCGCTGACAGCACAGATACGCAGTATTTT. The chain links TRBV9 to TRBJ2-3; D not resolved. The germline gives CDR1 SGDLS, CDR2 YYNGEE. This CDR3 spans 14 amino acids. Between the trimmed V and J ends, which lost 3 bases and 0 bases, there was a span of 8 bases.

The chain combines TRBV19 with TRBJ2-2, with TRBD1 matching 9 bases. V shed 6 bases and J 8 bases; nucleotides not matched to a gene: 13. Per the germline V gene, CDR1 is LNHDA and CDR2 is SQIVND (reference sequence). The CDR3 runs 16 residues. The CDR3, as DNA: TGTGCCAGTAGAGATAAGTACAGGGGGCGCAAAGGGGAGCTGTTTTTT. It codes for CASRDKYRGRKGELFF.

V gene TRBV7-2 combines with J gene TRBJ2-7; D unclear. This CDR3 is 11 amino acids long. The germline CDR1 and CDR2 sequences are SGHTA and FQGNSA. Between the trimmed V and J ends, which lost 4 bases and 3 bases, there was a span of 4 bases. CDR3 bases: TGTGCCAGCAGCTCCCTCTACGAGCAGTACTTC. It yields the protein CASSSLYEQYF.

The sample holds a few counts of this clone. The chain carries TRBV29-1 and TRBJ1-5, with D possibly matching TRBD1 (5 bases). This CDR3 contains 14 residues. Germline V gene sequence: CDR1 SQVTM, CDR2 ANQGSEA. V gave up 4 bases and J gave up 4 bases, with 14 bases separating them. The CDR3: CSVGGATGNQPQHF. The CDR3 DNA reads TGCAGCGTTGGCGGGGCAACGGGGAATCAGCCCCAGCATTTT.

CDR3 residues: CSVRNRVTDTQYF. DNA of the CDR3: TGCAGCGTTCGAAACAGAGTAACAGATACGCAGTATTTT. V usage is TRBV29-1 and J usage is TRBJ2-3; D is undetermined. The CDR3 is made up of 13 amino acids. V lost 5 bases and J 3 bases, leaving 12 bases between the germline ends. From germline, CDR1 is SQVTM and CDR2 ANQGSEA.

The J gene is TRBJ2-2, the V gene TRBV6-6, with D possibly being TRBD1 or TRBD2 (6 bases each). Germline CDR1 is MNHNY and CDR2 is SVGAGI (reference sequence). CDR3 size: 14 residues. V was shortened by 6 bases and J by 4 bases, with 12 bases between the two germline ends. Here the CDR3 reads CASSGGFGTGELFF. CDR3 bases: TGTGCCAGCAGCGGGGGCTTTGGCACCGGGGAGCTGTTTTTT.

This chain links TRBV5-4 with TRBJ1-2, with a possible D match to TRBD1 (6 bases). CDR1 and CDR2 from the germline V gene are SGHNT and YYREEE (reference sequence). V shed 0 bases and J shed 0 bases, with 12 bases lying between them. This CDR3 has 16 residues. CDR3 bases: TGTGCCAGCAGCTTGGCCCGGCAGGGGCCTAACTATGGCTACACCTTC. This translates into CASSLARQGPNYGYTF.

The V call is TRBV28, the J call TRBJ1-4, with D possibly TRBD1 on 6 matching bases. Germline values: CDR1 MDHEN, CDR2 SYDVKM. Trimming removed 6 bases from V and 0 bases from J, with 11 bases in between. The CDR3 loop spans 15 amino acids. The CDR3 DNA reads TGTGCCAGCAGGGCCGGGACAACAACTAATGAAAAACTGTTTTTT. Encoded protein: CASRAGTTTNEKLFF.

The chain combines TRBV7-2 with TRBJ2-3, with D unresolved. Germline-derived CDR1 and CDR2 are SGHTA and FQGNSA. Deletions cut 1 base from V and 2 bases from J, with 10 bases between. The CDR3 totals 15 residues. The CDR3 coding sequence is TGTGCCAGCAGCTTAGACCCGGCTCTCACAGATACGCAGTATTTT. It translates to CASSLDPALTDTQYF.

The chain is built from TRBV5-1 and TRBJ1-2; TRBD1 might be the D (6 bases). The CDR3 is made up of 13 amino acids. Germline V gene lookup returns CDR1 SGHRS and CDR2 YFSETQ. The V gene lost 4 bases and the J gene lost 8 bases, with 15 bases spanning the gap. CDR3 residues: CASSANRDRGYTF. CDR3 nucleotide sequence: TGCGCCAGCAGCGCAAACAGGGATCGGGGCTACACCTTC.

The chain joins TRBV5-1 to TRBJ1-3; D gene ambiguous. The CDR3 runs to 13 residues. The germline V and J ends were trimmed by 5 bases and 0 bases, with 6 bases remaining between them. Germline CDR1 SGHRS, CDR2 YFSETQ. The CDR3 nucleotides are TGCGCCAGCAGTCGTGTCTCTGGAAACACCATATATTTT. It codes for CASSRVSGNTIYF.

V and J are TRBV5-4 and TRBJ1-4; D remains unclear. This CDR3 region has 14 residues. Trimming stripped 0 bases from V and 4 bases from J, with 7 bases between. CDR1 SGHNT and CDR2 YYREEE come from the germline V gene (reference sequence). The CDR3 loop is CASSLGLGNEKLFF. CDR3 sequence (DNA): TGTGCCAGCAGCTTGGGTCTTGGTAATGAAAAACTGTTTTTT. Supplemented by reference TRBV5-4 and TRBJ1-4, the full variable domain reads ETGVTQSPTHLIKTRGQQVTLRCSSQSGHNTVSWYQQALGQGPQFIFQYYREEENGRGNFPPRFSGLQFPNYSSELNVNALELDDSALYLCASSLGLGNEKLFFGSGTQLSVL.

The rearrangement uses TRBV7-9 and TRBJ1-1, with TRBD1 as a possible D gene (5 bases). V lost 4 bases to trimming and J lost 4 bases, with 16 bases between them. This CDR3 is 15 amino acids long. CDR1 and CDR2 (germline): SEHNR, FQNEAQ (reference sequence). CDR3 sequence reads: CASSSRDRGGTEAFF. CDR3 nucleotide sequence: TGTGCCAGCAGCTCTAGGGACCGGGGGGGCACTGAAGCTTTCTTT. Full variable domain (remainder filled in from reference TRBV7-9 and TRBJ1-1): DTGVSQNPRHKITKRGQNVTFRCDPISEHNRLYWYRQTLGQGPEFLTYFQNEAQLEKSRLLSDRFSAERPKGSFSTLEIQRTEQGDSAMYLCASSSRDRGGTEAFFGQGTRLTVV.

The V gene is TRBV5-1, the J gene TRBJ2-5, with 9 positions matching TRBD2. J was trimmed by 3 bases and V by 2 bases; bases with no gene match: 5. The CDR3 sequence is 15 residues long. Germline lookup yields CDR1 SGHRS and CDR2 YFSETQ. The CDR3, as DNA: TGCGCCAGCAGCTTATTTCAGCGGGGGGAAGAGACCCAGTACTTC. Its translation: CASSLFQRGEETQYF.

The J gene is TRBJ1-1, the V gene TRBV5-8, with D possibly matching TRBD1 (6 bases). The CDR3 runs 11 residues. Trimming removed 4 bases at V and 11 bases at J, with 12 bases between. Germline CDR1 is SGHTS and CDR2 is YDEGEE. The CDR3 DNA follows: TGTGCCAGCAGCCGGACAGAGGAGGCTTTCTTT. Translation: CASSRTEEAFF.